The 19 T cell receptor beta chains presented below share a single source sample, sequenced in a study of blood T cell repertoires in COVID-19. Generated by immunoSEQ multiplex PCR, the TCRdb table keeps only in-frame clones and is missing some. The table lists 110,000 or so clones, around 84% of them singletons. The material sequenced was peripheral blood. The origin of the receptors is a woman aged 40 to 50 with acute or convalescent COVID-19.

The chain joins TRBV19 to TRBJ1-1; D might be TRBD1 (6 bases). The CDR3 contains 13 residues. CDR1 is LNHDA, CDR2 SQIVND, per germline (reference sequence). Trimming left V 8 bases short and J 0 bases short, with 10 bases between. The CDR3, as DNA: TGTGCCAGTGTTGGACAGCTGAACACTGAAGCTTTCTTT. Encoded protein: CASVGQLNTEAFF.

J is TRBJ2-1 and V is TRBV5-4; TRBD2 matches 9 bases. With V trimmed by 0 bases and J by 12 bases, 13 bases remained unmatched. The CDR3 is 16 residues long. Germline loops: CDR1 SGHNT, CDR2 YYREEE (reference sequence). The CDR3 reads CASSLALAGPLAGQFF. For the CDR3, the DNA is TGTGCCAGCAGCTTGGCTCTAGCGGGGCCGCTTGCAGGGCAGTTCTTC.

This clone has a single count. The J gene is TRBJ2-7, the V gene TRBV11-2; D possibly corresponds to TRBD1 (5 bases). The CDR3 length is 14 residues. CDR1 is SGHAT, CDR2 FQNNGV, per germline. Trimming took off 7 bases at V and 5 bases at J, with 18 bases between the two ends. The CDR3 loop reads CASTVSGLLHEQYF. The CDR3 DNA follows: TGTGCCAGCACCGTTTCAGGGTTGCTCCACGAGCAGTACTTC.

The chain recombines TRBV5-5 with TRBJ1-1, with a weak D call TRBD1 (5 bases). Germline-derived CDR1 and CDR2 are SGHKS and YYEKEE (reference sequence). The V gene lost 0 bases and the J gene lost 6 bases, with 12 bases spanning the gap. This CDR3 is 14 amino acids long. CDR3 sequence reads: CASSLVWGVAEAFF. CDR3 nucleotides: TGTGCCAGCAGCTTGGTATGGGGGGTAGCTGAAGCTTTCTTT.

The V call is TRBV7-9, the J call TRBJ1-1; D unresolved. This CDR3 comprises 15 residues. Germline CDR1 reads SEHNR; CDR2 reads FQNEAQ (reference sequence). V lost 0 bases and J 4 bases, leaving 12 bases between the germline ends. The CDR3: CASSLAANRGTEAFF. As DNA, the CDR3 is TGTGCCAGCAGCTTAGCCGCGAATAGAGGCACTGAAGCTTTCTTT.

This clone has only a few counts. The V call is TRBV5-1, the J call TRBJ2-7; 12 bases are shared with TRBD1. Germline CDR1 is SGHRS and CDR2 is YFSETQ. Trimming at V came to 3 bases and at J to 5 bases, leaving 3 bases not matched to a gene. CDR3 length: 14 amino acids. This chain's CDR3 is CASSSGQGANEQYF. The CDR3 DNA is TGCGCCAGCAGCTCGGGACAGGGGGCGAACGAGCAGTACTTC.

This clone appeared a few times. This chain links TRBV29-1 with TRBJ1-2; D unclear. V lost 3 bases and J lost 3, with 17 bases in between. CDR1 is SQVTM and CDR2 is ANQGSEA in the germline V gene. The CDR3 has 15 residues. Here the CDR3 reads CSVEERKAGDYGYTF. The DNA for the CDR3 is TGCAGCGTTGAGGAGAGGAAAGCCGGGGACTATGGCTACACCTTC. The full variable domain, its missing parts supplied by reference TRBV29-1 and TRBJ1-2, is SAVISQKPSRDICQRGTSLTIQCQVDSQVTMMFWYRQQPGQSLTLIATANQGSEATYESGFVIDKFPISRPNLTFSTLTVSNMSPEDSSIYLCSVEERKAGDYGYTFGSGTRLTVV.

The chain employs TRBV11-2 and TRBJ1-1, with D uncertain. V lost 4 bases and J 1 base, leaving 7 bases between the germline ends. Looked up from germline, CDR1 is SGHAT and CDR2 is FQNNGV. This CDR3 is 13 amino acids long. CDR3 DNA: TGTGCCAGCAGCTCCTCCGGGAACACTGAAGCTTTCTTT. Translated: CASSSSGNTEAFF.

This clone was found a few times. The chain employs TRBV6-5 and TRBJ1-3; D is unclear. Germline V gene data show CDR1 as MNHEY and CDR2 as SVGAGI. The length of the CDR3 is 14 residues. Trimming removed 7 bases at V and 0 bases at J, with 10 bases between. CDR3 amino acids: CASTLTPSGNTIYF. DNA for the CDR3: TGTGCCAGCACCCTGACACCCTCTGGAAACACCATATATTTT.

The genes are TRBV7-9 and TRBJ2-7; D perhaps matches TRBD2 (5 bases). The CDR3 spans 13 residues. CDR1 is SEHNR and CDR2 is FQNEAQ in the germline V gene (reference sequence). Trimming took 4 bases from V and 2 from J, leaving 9 bases between them. The CDR3, as DNA: TGTGCCAGCAGCTACCCCGGGGCCTACGAGCAGTACTTC. It encodes CASSYPGAYEQYF.

This rearrangement joins TRBV5-4 to TRBJ2-7; 15 nucleotides agree with TRBD2. CDR3 length: 15 amino acids. CDR1 is SGHNT, CDR2 YYREEE, per germline (reference sequence). The V segment lost 5 bases and the J segment 4 bases; nucleotides outside the gene matches: 4. DNA of the CDR3: TGTGCCAGCAGGCCGGGACTAGCGGGGGGTTACGAGCAGTACTTC. It specifies CASRPGLAGGYEQYF.

The count of this clone is one. The genes are TRBV6-5 and TRBJ2-7, with no clear D. Germline-derived CDR1 and CDR2 are MNHEY and SVGAGI. The CDR3 has 14 amino acids. The V end was cut by 0 bases, the J end by 1 base, with 7 bases between. The CDR3 sequence is CASSYSPGSYEQYF. The CDR3 nucleotides read TGTGCCAGCAGTTACTCTCCGGGTTCCTACGAGCAGTACTTC.

This clone was detected only a few times. The V call is TRBV28, the J call TRBJ1-6, with D possibly TRBD1 on 5 matching bases. V was cut by 2 bases and J by 10 bases, with 12 bases left in between. CDR1 and CDR2 from the germline V gene are MDHEN and SYDVKM. The CDR3 loop spans 14 amino acids. The CDR3 nucleotides read TGTGCCAGCAGTTTAGGCGGGGCCCCGTCACCCCTCCACTTT. This gives the protein CASSLGGAPSPLHF.

The chain links TRBV12-3 or TRBV12-4 to TRBJ1-1; D is undetermined. The CDR3 loop spans 13 amino acids. V lost 1 base and J lost 7, with 10 bases in between. The DNA of the CDR3 is TGTGCCAGCAGTTTAGGACACACAAATGAAGCTTTCTTT. Translation gives CASSLGHTNEAFF.

The chain is built from TRBV10-3 and TRBJ2-3; 7 bases fit TRBD1. Germline CDR1 is ENHRY and CDR2 is SYGVKD. With 5 bases clipped from V and 2 bases from J, the junction kept 7 bases outside the gene matches. The CDR3 runs 15 residues. CDR3 sequence reads: CAISLTGRITDTQYF. DNA of the CDR3: TGTGCCATCAGTCTGACAGGGAGAATCACAGATACGCAGTATTTT.

V is TRBV3-1 (or the pseudogene TRBV3-2) and J is TRBJ2-3, with 11 bases that match TRBD2. The germline CDR1 and CDR2 sequences are LGHDT and YNNKEL (reference sequence). The CDR3 length is 18 residues. J gave up 6 bases and V 0 bases, and 11 bases lay outside the gene matches. The CDR3 DNA reads TGTGCCAGCAGCCAAGATCGGGCTAGCGGGGGGCCGGGGGATACGCAGTATTTT. Protein product: CASSQDRASGGPGDTQYF.

As for this clone: The same CDR3 can be traced to other DNA sequences in this sample. The chain carries TRBV6-5 and TRBJ2-7; unclear D gene. The CDR3 sequence is 11 residues long. V was trimmed by 4 bases and J by 2 bases, leaving 3 bases between them. From germline, CDR1 is MNHEY and CDR2 SVGAGI. CDR3 protein: CASSSPYEQYF. For the CDR3, the DNA is TGTGCCAGCAGTTCTCCCTACGAGCAGTACTTC.

This clone has only one observation. The chain is built from TRBV7-9 and TRBJ1-4, with a tentative D call TRBD1 (5 bases). CDR3 size: 14 residues. Trimming took 1 base from V and 6 from J, leaving 9 bases between them. The germline CDR1 and CDR2 sequences are SEHNR and FQNEAQ (reference sequence). For the CDR3, the DNA is TGTGCCAGCAGCTTAGGGGACTCATATGAAAAACTGTTTTTT. This codes for CASSLGDSYEKLFF.

V and J are TRBV2 and TRBJ2-1; D is undetermined. Germline CDR1 and CDR2: SNHLY and FYNNEI. This CDR3 region has 12 residues. Trimming shortened V by 3 bases and J by 7 bases, and 7 bases separated the two germline ends. The CDR3 DNA follows: TGTGCCAGCAGTGATCACGGGAATGAGCAGTTCTTC. Its protein product is CASSDHGNEQFF. Filled out from reference TRBV2 and TRBJ2-1, the complete variable domain reads EPEVTQTPSHQVTQMGQEVILRCVPISNHLYFYWYRQILGQKVEFLVSFYNNEISEKSEIFDDQFSVERPDGSNFTLKIRSTKLEDSAMYFCASSDHGNEQFFGPGTRLTVL.